These 9 T cell receptor beta chains share one sample of origin, sequenced in a study of Ad26.COV2.S vaccination and SARS-CoV-2 variants. Treatment specified: 15 to 20 received Ad26.COV2.S at low or high dose, single or two shots; 5 received placebo; per-sample allocation not given. Specimen acquisition occurred on day 63 following the initial vaccine or placebo injection. Data came from immunoSEQ multiplex PCR; TCRdb stores just in-frame clones and leaves some out. This table holds 250,000 or so clones, around 90% found once. The input for sequencing was peripheral blood, taken in a trial of Ad26.COV2.S vaccine versus placebo. These receptor sequences come from a person aged 18-65 years who received the Ad26.COV2.S COVID-19 vaccine or a placebo.

This rearrangement joins TRBV5-4 to TRBJ1-2; no clear D. The CDR3 is 15 amino acids. Trimming cost V 4 bases and J 4 bases, with 17 bases left between them. The germline V gene encodes CDR1 SGHNT and CDR2 YYREEE (reference sequence). The CDR3 DNA is TGTGCCAGCAGCCTATGGGGTGGGTTCCTCTATGGCTACACCTTC. It encodes CASSLWGGFLYGYTF. The variable domain in full, with the rest retrieved from reference TRBV5-4 and TRBJ1-2, is ETGVTQSPTHLIKTRGQQVTLRCSSQSGHNTVSWYQQALGQGPQFIFQYYREEENGRGNFPPRFSGLQFPNYSSELNVNALELDDSALYLCASSLWGGFLYGYTFGSGTRLTVV.

This chain uses TRBV3-1 (or the pseudogene TRBV3-2) with TRBJ1-1, with D hard to call. V was trimmed by 5 bases and J by 7 bases, leaving 11 bases between them. The CDR3 contains 12 residues. CDR1 and CDR2 (germline): LGHDT, YNNKEL (reference sequence). The CDR3 spells CASSNLGSEAFF. The DNA of the CDR3 is TGTGCCAGCAGCAATTTAGGGAGTGAAGCTTTCTTT.

This chain connects TRBV5-4 to TRBJ1-1; D may be TRBD1 (5 bases). With 0 bases removed from V and 1 base from J, the gap between germline ends came to 7 bases. In germline, CDR1 is SGHNT, CDR2 YYREEE (reference sequence). This CDR3 spans 14 amino acids. The CDR3 sequence is CASSLGGRNTEAFF. DNA for the CDR3: TGTGCCAGCAGCTTGGGGGGCAGGAACACTGAAGCTTTCTTT.

The chain joins TRBV7-3 to TRBJ2-1, with 9 bases that match TRBD2. This CDR3 comprises 15 residues. The V gene's germline CDR1 is SGHTA and CDR2 FQGTGA. The V gene end was trimmed by 6 bases and the J gene end by 6 bases; junction bases not matched to a gene: 9. The CDR3 is CASRPAGGGTNEQFF. The CDR3 bases are TGTGCCAGCAGACCAGCGGGAGGCGGAACCAATGAGCAGTTCTTC.

This clone was found once. V usage is TRBV11-2 and J usage is TRBJ2-3, with unresolved D. V lost 4 bases and J 0 bases, leaving 11 bases between the germline ends. Germline V gene data show CDR1 as SGHAT and CDR2 as FQNNGV. This CDR3 contains 15 residues. CDR3 in DNA: TGTGCCAGCAGCTACACAATAATTAGCACAGATACGCAGTATTTT. It yields the protein CASSYTIISTDTQYF.

This chain connects TRBV6-5 to TRBJ1-5; D possibly corresponds to TRBD1 (5 bases). CDR1 and CDR2 (germline): MNHEY, SVGAGI. V was pared by 9 bases and J by 0 bases, with 9 bases between. The CDR3 is 13 residues long. The DNA of the CDR3 is TGTGCCAGTCGACAGTATAGCAATCAGCCCCAGCATTTT. Translated, it gives CASRQYSNQPQHF.

This clone was seen only a few times. V usage is TRBV7-2 and J usage is TRBJ1-5, with D possibly matching TRBD1 (5 bases). CDR1 and CDR2 from the germline V gene are SGHTA and FQGNSA. The CDR3 has 13 residues. V shed 3 bases and J shed 7 bases, with 10 bases lying between them. The CDR3 bases are TGTGCCAGCAGCTTTGGGGGAGGCCAGCCCCAGCATTTT. It translates to CASSFGGGQPQHF. The full variable domain, completed using reference TRBV7-2 and TRBJ1-5, is GAGVSQSPSNKVTEKGKDVELRCDPISGHTALYWYRQSLGQGLEFLIYFQGNSAPDKSGLPSDRFSAERTGGSVSTLTIQRTQQEDSAVYLCASSFGGGQPQHFGDGTRLSIL.

V and J are TRBV4-3 and TRBJ1-2, with D unclear. Per germline, CDR1 LGHNA and CDR2 YSLEER. The CDR3 totals 17 residues. V was cut by 0 bases and J by 3 bases, with 17 bases left in between. DNA for the CDR3: TGCGCCAGCAGCCAAGATTTTCGACGAGGGAAGGACTATGGCTACACCTTC. Encoded protein: CASSQDFRRGKDYGYTF.

J is TRBJ2-3 and V is TRBV7-9; tentative D call: TRBD2 (7 bases). Trimming took off 5 bases at V and 4 bases at J, with 19 bases between the two ends. The length of the CDR3 is 16 residues. Germline V lookup: CDR1 SEHNR, CDR2 FQNEAQ (reference sequence). The DNA of the CDR3 is TGTGCCAGCAGCCAAAGGGGGGGCGGGTATGCAGATACGCAGTATTTT. Encoded protein: CASSQRGGGYADTQYF.